Below, 27 T cell receptor beta chains from the same sample are listed, as sequenced in a study of blood T cell repertoires in COVID-19. This table comes from immunoSEQ multiplex PCR, and its TCRdb copy is limited to in-frame clones, with some not included. The table lists some 150,000 clones, approximately 85% of them singletons. The sequenced material came from peripheral blood. These receptors all stem from a man aged 35 to 55 with acute or convalescent COVID-19.

This clone was seen only a few times. The gene calls are TRBV30 and TRBJ2-1; 7 bases line up with TRBD1. Per the germline V gene, CDR1 is GTSNPN and CDR2 is SVGIG (reference sequence). The V and J ends lost 4 bases and 9 bases, in that order; junction bases with no gene match: 18. CDR3 size: 16 residues. CDR3 sequence (DNA): TGTGCCTGGACAGCAGACAGGGCCTCAAAGGGTAGTGAGCAGTTCTTC. Amino acid sequence: CAWTADRASKGSEQFF.

This clone was recorded only once. V is TRBV19 and J is TRBJ1-5; 10 bases are a match to TRBD1. V was clipped by 5 bases and J by 0 bases; unmatched bases: 13. Looked up from germline, CDR1 is LNHDA and CDR2 is SQIVND (reference sequence). CDR3 size: 19 residues. The CDR3 coding sequence is TGTGCCAGTAGTGGTCCGGGACAGGGGAAGGTCTTTAGCAATCAGCCCCAGCATTTT. The encoded protein is CASSGPGQGKVFSNQPQHF.

V gene TRBV4-2 combines with J gene TRBJ1-2; 7 positions agree with TRBD1. CDR3 length equals 15 residues. The V segment lost 3 bases and the J segment 0 bases; nucleotides outside the gene matches: 4. Germline V lookup: CDR1 LGHNA, CDR2 YNFKEQ. CDR3 residues: CASSQTGTANYGYTF. CDR3 coding DNA: TGTGCCAGCAGCCAGACCGGGACAGCTAACTATGGCTACACCTTC.

The CDR3 here is CAWTSTSGVRNEQFF. The DNA for the CDR3 is TGTGCCTGGACTTCGACTAGCGGGGTGCGTAATGAGCAGTTCTTC. V is TRBV30 and J is TRBJ2-1; 11 bases are a match to TRBD2. Trimming cost V 4 bases and J 7 bases; bases outside gene matches: 9. This CDR3 has 15 residues. Germline values: CDR1 GTSNPN, CDR2 SVGIG (reference sequence).

This clone turned up a few times. CDR3 sequence: CASWGEDRGNQPQHF. CDR3 coding DNA: TGTGCCAGTTGGGGGGAAGACAGGGGCAATCAGCCCCAGCATTTT. The rearrangement uses TRBV28 and TRBJ1-5, with TRBD1 matching over 7 bases. Germline CDR1 reads MDHEN; CDR2 reads SYDVKM. The CDR3 length is 15 residues. V was clipped by 9 bases and J by 2 bases; unmatched bases: 10.

V is TRBV14 and J is TRBJ2-7, with unresolved D. This CDR3 has 13 residues. CDR1 and CDR2 from the germline V gene are SGHDN and FVKESK. Trimming took off 1 base at V and 6 bases at J, with 10 bases between the two ends. As DNA, the CDR3 is TGTGCCAGCAGCCAAGTAGATTTGAGCGAGCAGTACTTC. Translating it yields CASSQVDLSEQYF.

The V gene is TRBV12-5, the J gene TRBJ2-3, with D possibly being TRBD1 (5 bases). V lost 1 base to trimming and J lost 0 bases, with 8 bases between them. Germline lookup yields CDR1 LGHNT and CDR2 FRNRAP. The CDR3 is 15 amino acids. In DNA, the CDR3 is TGTGCTAGTGGTTTGGGACAGATTAGCACAGATACGCAGTATTTT. It codes for CASGLGQISTDTQYF.

The genes are TRBV28 and TRBJ1-3, with D hard to call. The germline V and J ends were trimmed by 3 bases and 3 bases, with 9 bases remaining between them. Germline loops: CDR1 MDHEN, CDR2 SYDVKM. CDR3 size: 14 residues. This CDR3 is CASSFRGFGNTIYF. The DNA of the CDR3 is TGTGCCAGCAGTTTTCGGGGATTTGGAAACACCATATATTTT. The entire variable domain, with the rest obtained from reference TRBV28 and TRBJ1-3, is as follows: DVKVTQSSRYLVKRTGEKVFLECVQDMDHENMFWYRQDPGLGLRLIYFSYDVKMKEKGDIPEGYSVSREKKERFSLILESASTNQTSMYLCASSFRGFGNTIYFGEGSWLTVV.

Remarks on this clone: This specimen includes other DNA sequences encoding the same CDR3. This chain links TRBV7-2 with TRBJ1-5, with 7 bases aligning to TRBD1. The CDR3 spans 13 residues. Looked up from germline, CDR1 is SGHTA and CDR2 is FQGNSA. After removal of 5 bases from V and 7 bases from J, the junction contained 5 bases not matched to a gene. This CDR3 reads CASSLRQGQPQHF. The CDR3 coding sequence is TGTGCCAGCAGCCTCCGACAGGGCCAGCCCCAGCATTTT. Using reference TRBV7-2 and TRBJ1-5 for the parts outside the CDR3, the full variable domain is GAGVSQSPSNKVTEKGKDVELRCDPISGHTALYWYRQSLGQGLEFLIYFQGNSAPDKSGLPSDRFSAERTGGSVSTLTIQRTQQEDSAVYLCASSLRQGQPQHFGDGTRLSIL.

This clone appeared a few times. The chain couples TRBV3-1 (or the pseudogene TRBV3-2) to TRBJ1-5; D is unresolved. V was pared by 0 bases and J by 6 bases, with 6 bases between. This CDR3 spans 13 amino acids. Per the germline V gene, CDR1 is LGHDT and CDR2 is YNNKEL (reference sequence). The CDR3 nucleotides read TGTGCCAGCAGCCAAGATAGCGCTCAGCCCCAGCATTTT. Translating it yields CASSQDSAQPQHF.

This clone was seen just once. The gene calls are TRBV6-2 or TRBV6-3 and TRBJ1-1; no clear D. Looked up from germline, CDR1 is MNHEY and CDR2 is SVGEGT. The V end lost 5 bases, the J end lost 4 bases, and 8 bases lay between the germline ends. The CDR3 contains 12 residues. CDR3 in amino acids: CASSRGLTEAFF. In DNA form, the CDR3 reads TGTGCCAGCAGTCGCGGTCTCACTGAAGCTTTCTTT.

This clone came up a few times. The chain has TRBV12-3 or TRBV12-4 and TRBJ2-2; D is unresolved. The CDR3 runs 13 residues. Between the trimmed V and J ends, which lost 7 bases and 3 bases, there was a span of 9 bases. CDR3 nucleotides: TGTGCCAGCACCACCTCGGACACCGGGGAGCTGTTTTTT. This sequence encodes CASTTSDTGELFF.

This chain joins TRBV7-9 and TRBJ2-3; D uncertain. Germline V gene sequence: CDR1 SEHNR, CDR2 FQNEAQ (reference sequence). Between the trimmed V and J ends, which lost 8 bases and 0 bases, there was a span of 12 bases. CDR3 length: 14 residues. CDR3 sequence (DNA): TGTGCCAGCGCGGTGACGTCTAGCACAGATACGCAGTATTTT. Translation gives CASAVTSSTDTQYF.

This chain uses TRBV20-1 with TRBJ2-5; D ambiguous. Per the germline V gene, CDR1 is DFQATT and CDR2 is SNEGSKA (reference sequence). Trimming took 3 bases from V and 4 from J, leaving 15 bases between them. The CDR3 loop spans 14 amino acids. Here the CDR3 reads CSASKPLLGETQYF. The CDR3 DNA is TGCAGTGCTAGTAAGCCTCTACTTGGAGAGACCCAGTACTTC.

The J gene is TRBJ1-1, the V gene TRBV28; unclear D gene. Looked up from germline, CDR1 is MDHEN and CDR2 is SYDVKM. The CDR3 length is 16 residues. Between the trimmed V and J ends, which lost 2 bases and 5 bases, there was a span of 18 bases. CDR3 bases: TGTGCCAGCAGTTTAGGTGGAGGCGTTTCGAGGACTGAAGCTTTCTTT. This translates into CASSLGGGVSRTEAFF. The variable domain in full, completed from reference TRBV28 and TRBJ1-1, reads DVKVTQSSRYLVKRTGEKVFLECVQDMDHENMFWYRQDPGLGLRLIYFSYDVKMKEKGDIPEGYSVSREKKERFSLILESASTNQTSMYLCASSLGGGVSRTEAFFGQGTRLTVV.

The V call is TRBV2, the J call TRBJ1-6, with a weak D call TRBD1 (6 bases). The CDR3 spans 14 residues. Trimming took 7 bases from V and 7 from J, leaving 14 bases between them. CDR1 SNHLY and CDR2 FYNNEI come from the germline V gene. The chain's CDR3 is CASTVQGKNSPLHF. The CDR3 coding sequence is TGTGCCAGCACCGTACAGGGCAAAAATTCACCCCTCCACTTT.

This chain connects TRBV6-5 to TRBJ1-6; D may be TRBD1 (6 bases). This CDR3 spans 14 amino acids. V lost 5 bases, J lost 4 bases, and 9 bases lay in between. Per germline, CDR1 MNHEY and CDR2 SVGAGI. CDR3 in DNA: TGTGCCAGCAGTACGACAGGTTATAATTCACCCCTCCACTTT. Amino acids: CASSTTGYNSPLHF.

This chain links TRBV18 with TRBJ2-5; D unresolved. Germline CDR1 KGHSH, CDR2 LQKENI. The CDR3 has 12 amino acids. V was pared by 4 bases and J by 5 bases, with 8 bases between. DNA for the CDR3: TGTGCCAGCTCACTCGAGTCGGAGACCCAGTACTTC. Translating it yields CASSLESETQYF.

CDR3: CASSPGTEGNTIYF. The CDR3 DNA is TGTGCCAGCTCGCCTGGGACAGAGGGAAACACCATATATTTT. V and J are TRBV18 and TRBJ1-3; 7 nucleotides match TRBD1. This CDR3 is 14 amino acids long. Per the germline V gene, CDR1 is KGHSH and CDR2 is LQKENI. V shed 6 bases, J shed 4 bases, and the junction held 6 bases outside the gene matches.

A few counts support this clone. The chain carries TRBV4-3 and TRBJ2-1, with 10 bases aligning to TRBD2. CDR3 size: 18 residues. Germline V lookup: CDR1 LGHNA, CDR2 YSLEER. V was clipped by 4 bases and J by 8 bases; unmatched bases: 17. Here the CDR3 reads CASSLGTNIAGGDYEQFF. CDR3 in DNA: TGCGCCAGCAGCCTCGGAACCAACATAGCGGGGGGTGACTATGAGCAGTTCTTC.

The V call is TRBV5-1, the J call TRBJ1-1; D perhaps matches TRBD1 (6 bases). The CDR3 has 13 amino acids. V dropped 4 bases and J dropped 9 bases, with 16 bases sitting between them. The germline CDR1 and CDR2 sequences are SGHRS and YFSETQ. In DNA, the CDR3 is TGCGCCAGCAGCGAAATACAGGGAATGCAAGCTTTCTTT. It translates to CASSEIQGMQAFF.

This clone has only one observation. V usage is TRBV19 and J usage is TRBJ1-1; 8 nucleotides match TRBD1. CDR3 length equals 14 residues. Trimming at V came to 7 bases and at J to 5 bases, leaving 9 bases not matched to a gene. The germline V gene has CDR1 LNHDA and CDR2 SQIVND (reference sequence). The CDR3, as DNA: TGTGCCAGTATGGCTCAGGGGGCTGTAACTGAAGCTTTCTTT. It encodes CASMAQGAVTEAFF.

The DNA for the CDR3 is TGTGCCAGCAGACGTACAGGGAAGAGCTCTGGGGCCAACGTCCTGACTTTC. As protein: CASRRTGKSSGANVLTF. J is TRBJ2-6 and V is TRBV5-6; tentatively, D is TRBD1 (6 bases). Per the germline V gene, CDR1 is SGHDT and CDR2 is YYEEEE. The CDR3 contains 17 residues. The V gene lost 5 bases and the J gene lost 0 bases, with 15 bases spanning the gap. Combining the CDR3 with reference TRBV5-6 and TRBJ2-6 gives the whole variable domain DAGVTQSPTHLIKTRGQQVTLRCSPKSGHDTVSWYQQALGQGPQFIFQYYEEEERQRGNFPDRFSGHQFPNYSSELNVNALLLGDSALYLCASRRTGKSSGANVLTFGAGSRLTVL.

This clone was detected a few times. The chain carries TRBV5-5 and TRBJ1-5, with D possibly matching TRBD1 (5 bases). This CDR3 has 14 amino acids. Between the trimmed V and J ends, which lost 0 bases and 9 bases, there was a span of 13 bases. The V gene's germline CDR1 is SGHKS and CDR2 YYEKEE (reference sequence). Written as DNA, the CDR3 is TGTGCCAGCAGCTTGGCATTACAGGTCCCGCCCCAGCATTTT. Translated, it gives CASSLALQVPPQHF.

The gene calls are TRBV5-4 and TRBJ2-7; tentative D call: TRBD2 (6 bases). The V end lost 5 bases, the J end lost 0 bases, and 12 bases lay between the germline ends. The CDR3 totals 14 residues. The germline V gene encodes CDR1 SGHNT and CDR2 YYREEE (reference sequence). This chain's CDR3 is CASRRDGSSYEQYF. The CDR3 DNA reads as TGTGCCAGCAGGAGGGACGGGAGCTCCTACGAGCAGTACTTC.

This chain joins TRBV6-1 and TRBJ1-2; D might be TRBD1 (5 bases). V lost 1 base and J lost 8, with 14 bases in between. From germline, CDR1 is MNHNS and CDR2 SASEGT. CDR3 length: 14 amino acids. CDR3 bases: TGTGCCAGCAGTGAAGGCAGGGCCACCGGAGGCTACACCTTC. Translating gives CASSEGRATGGYTF.

The gene calls are TRBV19 and TRBJ2-3; maybe TRBD1 (6 bases). This CDR3 has 15 residues. CDR1 LNHDA and CDR2 SQIVND come from the germline V gene (reference sequence). The ends were cut back, 5 bases at V and 0 bases at J, with 12 bases in the middle. The CDR3 coding sequence is TGTGCCAGTAGTCTAGGACAGCCTAGCACAGATACGCAGTATTTT. This codes for CASSLGQPSTDTQYF.